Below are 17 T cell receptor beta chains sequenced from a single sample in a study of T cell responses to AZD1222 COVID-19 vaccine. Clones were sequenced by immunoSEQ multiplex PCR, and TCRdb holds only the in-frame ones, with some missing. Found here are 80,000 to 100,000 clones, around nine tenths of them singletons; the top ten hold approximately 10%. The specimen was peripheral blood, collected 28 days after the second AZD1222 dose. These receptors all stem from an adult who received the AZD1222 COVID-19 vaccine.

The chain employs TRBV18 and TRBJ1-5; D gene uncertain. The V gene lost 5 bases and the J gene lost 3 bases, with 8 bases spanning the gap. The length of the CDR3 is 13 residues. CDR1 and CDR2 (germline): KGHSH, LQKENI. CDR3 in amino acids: CASSAAVNQPQHF. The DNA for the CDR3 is TGTGCCAGCTCAGCTGCAGTCAATCAGCCCCAGCATTTT.

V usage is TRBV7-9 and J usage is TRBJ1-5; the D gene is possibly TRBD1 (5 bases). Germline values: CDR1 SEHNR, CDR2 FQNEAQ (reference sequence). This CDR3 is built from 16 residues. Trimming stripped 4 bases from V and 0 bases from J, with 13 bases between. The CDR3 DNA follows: TGTGCCAGCAGCTCGCAGGGTTTATATAGCAATCAGCCCCAGCATTTT. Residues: CASSSQGLYSNQPQHF. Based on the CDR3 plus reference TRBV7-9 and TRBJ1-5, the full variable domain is DTGVSQNPRHKITKRGQNVTFRCDPISEHNRLYWYRQTLGQGPEFLTYFQNEAQLEKSRLLSDRFSAERPKGSFSTLEIQRTEQGDSAMYLCASSSQGLYSNQPQHFGDGTRLSIL.

The CDR3 DNA reads TGTGCCAGCAGCGTAAGTCCGAACTCTGGAAACACCATATATTTT. This sequence encodes CASSVSPNSGNTIYF. V usage is TRBV9 and J usage is TRBJ1-3; D call uncertain. Trimming pared 1 base from V and 0 bases from J, leaving 8 bases between. The V gene's germline CDR1 is SGDLS and CDR2 YYNGEE. This CDR3 has 15 residues.

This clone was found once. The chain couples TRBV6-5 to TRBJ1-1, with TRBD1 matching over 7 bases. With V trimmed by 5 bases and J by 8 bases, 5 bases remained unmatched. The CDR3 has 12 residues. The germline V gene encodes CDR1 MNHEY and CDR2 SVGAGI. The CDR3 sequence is CASSLRQGEAFF. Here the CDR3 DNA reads TGTGCCAGCAGTCTGCGACAGGGCGAAGCTTTCTTT.

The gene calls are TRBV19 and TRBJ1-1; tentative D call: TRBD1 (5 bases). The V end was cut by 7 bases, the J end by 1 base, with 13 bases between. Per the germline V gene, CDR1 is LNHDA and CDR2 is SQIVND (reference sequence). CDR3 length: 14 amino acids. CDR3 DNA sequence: TGTGCCAGTATTTTTGCAGGGACGAACACTGAAGCTTTCTTT. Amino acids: CASIFAGTNTEAFF.

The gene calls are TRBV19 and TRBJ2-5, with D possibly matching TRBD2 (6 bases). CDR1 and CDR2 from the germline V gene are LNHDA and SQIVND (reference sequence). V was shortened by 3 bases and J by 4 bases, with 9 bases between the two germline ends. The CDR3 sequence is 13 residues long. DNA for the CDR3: TGTGCCAGTAGTATGGACTATCCAGAGACCCAGTACTTC. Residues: CASSMDYPETQYF.

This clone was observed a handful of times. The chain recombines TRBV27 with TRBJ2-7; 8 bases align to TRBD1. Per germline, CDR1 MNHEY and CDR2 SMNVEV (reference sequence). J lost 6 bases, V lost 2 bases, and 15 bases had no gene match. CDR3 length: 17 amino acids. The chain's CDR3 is CASSLAPGGRGRFEQYF. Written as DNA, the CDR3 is TGTGCCAGCAGTTTAGCCCCCGGGGGCAGGGGGCGGTTCGAGCAGTACTTC.

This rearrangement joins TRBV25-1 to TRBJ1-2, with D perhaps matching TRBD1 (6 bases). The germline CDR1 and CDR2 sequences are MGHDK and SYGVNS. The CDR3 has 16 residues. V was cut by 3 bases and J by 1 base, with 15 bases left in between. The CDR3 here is CASSDQVGGNNYGYTF. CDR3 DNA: TGTGCCAGCAGTGACCAAGTAGGGGGGAATAACTATGGCTACACCTTC.

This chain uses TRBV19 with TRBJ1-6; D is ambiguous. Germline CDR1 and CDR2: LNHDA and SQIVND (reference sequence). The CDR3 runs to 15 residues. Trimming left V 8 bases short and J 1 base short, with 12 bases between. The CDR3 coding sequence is TGTGCCAGTCGATTCGCAGATTCCTATAATTCACCCCTCCACTTT. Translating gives CASRFADSYNSPLHF.

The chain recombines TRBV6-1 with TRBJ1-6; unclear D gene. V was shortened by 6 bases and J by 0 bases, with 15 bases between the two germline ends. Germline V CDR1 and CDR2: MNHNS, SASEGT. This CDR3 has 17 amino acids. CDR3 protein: CASSERRQSSYNSPLHF. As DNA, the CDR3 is TGTGCCAGCAGCGAACGACGGCAGAGCTCCTATAATTCACCCCTCCACTTT.

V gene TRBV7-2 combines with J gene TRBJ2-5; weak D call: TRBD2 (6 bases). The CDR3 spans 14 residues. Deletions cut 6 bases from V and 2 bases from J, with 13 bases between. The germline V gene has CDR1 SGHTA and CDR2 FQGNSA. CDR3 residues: CASRGGRGQETQYF. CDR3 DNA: TGTGCCAGCAGGGGCGGGCGGGGACAAGAGACCCAGTACTTC. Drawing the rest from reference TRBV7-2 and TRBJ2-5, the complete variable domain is GAGVSQSPSNKVTEKGKDVELRCDPISGHTALYWYRQSLGQGLEFLIYFQGNSAPDKSGLPSDRFSAERTGGSVSTLTIQRTQQEDSAVYLCASRGGRGQETQYFGPGTRLLVL.

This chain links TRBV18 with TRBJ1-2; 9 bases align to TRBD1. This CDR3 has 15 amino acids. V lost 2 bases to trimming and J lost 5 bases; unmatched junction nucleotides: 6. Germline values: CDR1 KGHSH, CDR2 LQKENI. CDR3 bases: TGTGCCAGCTCACCAACAGGGGGCGAAGGGTATGGCTACACCTTC. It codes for CASSPTGGEGYGYTF.

In nucleotides, the CDR3 is TGCGCCAGCAGCCAAGAAGGCGTAGCCTCGTATGGCTACACCTTC. Protein sequence: CASSQEGVASYGYTF. The chain uses TRBV4-3 and TRBJ1-2; D call uncertain. V lost 0 bases and J lost 5, with 13 bases in between. The CDR3 has 15 amino acids. Germline lookup yields CDR1 LGHNA and CDR2 YSLEER.

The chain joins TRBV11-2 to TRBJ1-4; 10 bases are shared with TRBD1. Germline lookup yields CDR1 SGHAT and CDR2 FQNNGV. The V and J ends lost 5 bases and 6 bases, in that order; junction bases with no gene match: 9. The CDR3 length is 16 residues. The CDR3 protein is CASSLTAGTGDEKLFF. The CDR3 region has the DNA TGTGCCAGCAGCCTGACCGCCGGGACAGGGGATGAAAAACTGTTTTTT.

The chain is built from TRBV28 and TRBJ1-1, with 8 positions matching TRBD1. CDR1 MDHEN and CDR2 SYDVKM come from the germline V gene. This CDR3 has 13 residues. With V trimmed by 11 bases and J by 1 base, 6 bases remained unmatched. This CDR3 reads CAGGGTGNTEAFF. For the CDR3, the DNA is TGTGCCGGCGGGGGGACAGGGAACACTGAAGCTTTCTTT.

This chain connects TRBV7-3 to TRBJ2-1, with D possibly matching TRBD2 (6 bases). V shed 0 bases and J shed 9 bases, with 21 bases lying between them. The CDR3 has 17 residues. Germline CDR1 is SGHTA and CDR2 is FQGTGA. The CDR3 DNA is TGTGCCAGCAGCTTAACGGTCGGCGCGGGGCGGTTGGGTGAGCAGTTCTTC. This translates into CASSLTVGAGRLGEQFF.

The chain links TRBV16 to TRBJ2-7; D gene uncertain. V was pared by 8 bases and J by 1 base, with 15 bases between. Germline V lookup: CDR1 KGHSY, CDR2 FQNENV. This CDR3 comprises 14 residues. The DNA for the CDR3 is TGTGCCAGCGGCCCGAATGCGCGTTCCTACGAGCAGTACTTC. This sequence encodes CASGPNARSYEQYF. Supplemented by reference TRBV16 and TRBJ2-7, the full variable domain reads GEEVAQTPKHLVRGEGQKAKLYCAPIKGHSYVFWYQQVLKNEFKFLISFQNENVFDETGMPKERFSAKCLPNSPCSLEIQATKLEDSAVYFCASGPNARSYEQYFGPGTRLTVT.